These 26 T cell receptor beta chains came from one sample sequenced in a study of T-cell reconstitution after alpha-beta-depleted transplantation in children. Library preparation (for TCRbeta) was performed with unique molecular identifiers. TCRdb passed the PCR reads through MiXCR, listing each CDR3 protein once. The sample has about 110,000 distinct CDR3 sequences; about a tenth are singletons. The source was PBMCs from the stem cell graft donor, collected from the stem cell graft. The receptors stem from a human donor who donated a stem cell graft to a child with acute lymphoblastic leukemia.

The table lists this clonotype with many counts. This sequence joins TRBV6-2 or TRBV6-3 and TRBJ2-5; D tentatively reads TRBD1 or TRBD2 (6 bases each). Germline loops: CDR1 MNHEY, CDR2 SVGEGT. V lost 8 bases and J 5 bases, leaving 18 bases between the germline ends. CDR3 size: 14 residues. Here the CDR3 reads CASESPGAYETQYF. The CDR3 DNA reads as TGTGCCAGCGAATCACCGGGGGCCTATGAGACCCAGTACTTC.

This clonotype was found many times. The chain couples TRBV12-3 or TRBV12-4 to TRBJ2-7, with D possibly matching TRBD1 (6 bases). Trimming took 5 bases from V and 0 from J, leaving 8 bases between them. The CDR3 is 13 amino acids. The CDR3 loop is CASSTGSSYEQYF. In DNA form, the CDR3 reads TGTGCCAGCAGTACAGGGAGCTCCTACGAGCAGTACTTC.

This clonotype was observed at least ten times. This rearrangement joins TRBV7-2 to TRBJ2-1; 9 bases match TRBD2. Germline V lookup: CDR1 SGHTA, CDR2 FQGNSA. This CDR3 has 19 amino acids. J gave up 4 bases and V 1 base, and 14 bases lay outside the gene matches. CDR3 DNA: TGTGCCAGCAGCTTAGGTTACTTTGACCTAGCGGGACATTACAATGAGCAGTTCTTC. It is translated as CASSLGYFDLAGHYNEQFF.

For this clonotype: A much larger clone sits a single nucleotide away, making a read error possible. This rearrangement joins TRBV29-1 to TRBJ2-3; D unresolved. Germline assignment: CDR1 SQVTM and CDR2 ANQGSEA. Trimming pared 1 base from V and 11 bases from J, leaving 10 bases between. The CDR3 consists of 11 residues. The CDR3 DNA reads as TGCAGCGTTGAAGTCTCAACACGGCAGTATTTT. It yields the protein CSVEVSTRQYF.

There are many counts of this clonotype. J is TRBJ2-5 and V is TRBV5-1; 11 nucleotides align to TRBD2. V dropped 3 bases and J dropped 2; count of bases not matched to a gene: 6. CDR1 and CDR2 (germline): SGHRS, YFSETQ. CDR3 size: 16 residues. The CDR3 region has the DNA TGCGCCAGCAGCTACTCTCGACTAGCGGGGCAAGAGACCCAGTACTTC. Protein product: CASSYSRLAGQETQYF.

In its sample, this clonotype was seen many times. The chain recombines TRBV25-1 with TRBJ1-3; 8 bases fit TRBD1. The CDR3 consists of 14 residues. The J segment lost 8 bases and the V segment lost 7 bases, leaving 10 bases of the junction unmatched. Germline V gene sequence: CDR1 MGHDK, CDR2 SYGVNS. The CDR3, as DNA: TGTGCCAGCACTCAGACAGGGGCCGGGGACACCATATATTTT. Its translation is CASTQTGAGDTIYF.

This clonotype was observed once. Since a much larger clone is just one base distant, this may be a read error. V usage is TRBV4-1 and J usage is TRBJ1-5; D not resolved. CDR1 is MGHRA, CDR2 YSYEKL, per germline. The ends were cut back, 0 bases at V and 7 bases at J, with 13 bases in the middle. This CDR3 contains 15 residues. The DNA of the CDR3 is TGCGCCAGCAGCCAAGAGGAAAGGGTCTGGCAGCCCCAGCATTTT. It codes for CASSQEERVWQPQHF.

This clonotype occurred many times. The chain carries TRBV5-1 and TRBJ2-2, with 7 bases matching TRBD2. CDR1 and CDR2 from the germline V gene are SGHRS and YFSETQ. This CDR3 contains 16 residues. The trim removed 3 bases at V and 2 bases at J, leaving 7 bases unmatched. CDR3 region: CASSWGRAHNTGELFF. Written as DNA, the CDR3 is TGCGCCAGCAGCTGGGGGAGGGCCCATAACACCGGGGAGCTGTTTTTT.

This clonotype was seen a few times. The chain carries TRBV7-2 and TRBJ1-2; the D gene is possibly TRBD1 (5 bases). CDR3 size: 13 residues. The V and J ends lost 0 bases and 3 bases respectively, with 5 bases between them. Germline V gene data show CDR1 as SGHTA and CDR2 as FQGNSA. This CDR3 reads CASSLATDYGYTF. CDR3 nucleotides: TGTGCCAGCAGCTTAGCGACAGACTATGGCTACACCTTC.

Remarks on this clonotype: This sequence may be a read error, since a much larger clone differs from it by one base. V is TRBV14 and J is TRBJ1-1; no clear D gene. Deletions cut 8 bases from V and 4 bases from J, with 14 bases between. The CDR3 covers 13 residues. Germline V gives CDR1 SGHDN, CDR2 FVKESK. The CDR3 DNA reads as TGTGCCAGCGGCCCACTCAGTTCCACTGAAGCTTTCTTT. This translates into CASGPLSSTEAFF.

This clonotype was counted at least ten times. The gene calls are TRBV29-1 and TRBJ2-7, with no clear D. This CDR3 has 14 residues. Germline CDR1 is SQVTM and CDR2 is ANQGSEA. Trimming took 1 base from V and 4 from J, leaving 14 bases between them. Here the CDR3 DNA reads TGCAGCGTTGAAGTTTGGGCAGGCGAGTACGAGCAGTACTTC. Amino acid sequence: CSVEVWAGEYEQYF.

This clonotype was counted many times. This chain links TRBV15 with TRBJ2-7, with TRBD2 as a possible D gene (7 bases). The V gene lost 2 bases and the J gene lost 4 bases, with 15 bases spanning the gap. CDR1 and CDR2 (germline): LNHNV, YYDKDF (reference sequence). The CDR3 totals 15 residues. CDR3 sequence: CATSRYREGTYEQYF. CDR3 in DNA: TGTGCCACCAGCAGATACAGGGAGGGGACTTACGAGCAGTACTTC.

This clonotype was recorded many times. The chain employs TRBV18 and TRBJ2-7; 7 nucleotides agree with TRBD1. After removal of 3 bases from V and 3 bases from J, the junction contained 5 bases not matched to a gene. Germline V gene sequence: CDR1 KGHSH, CDR2 LQKENI. The CDR3 totals 14 residues. The CDR3 sequence is CASSPWDRDYEQYF. The CDR3 bases are TGTGCCAGCTCACCGTGGGACAGAGACTACGAGCAGTACTTC.

This clonotype has at least ten counts. This rearrangement joins TRBV24-1 to TRBJ2-1, with TRBD1 matching over 8 bases. The V gene end was trimmed by 6 bases and the J gene end by 4 bases; junction bases not matched to a gene: 4. The CDR3 contains 14 residues. Germline V gene data show CDR1 as KGHDR and CDR2 as SFDVKD. Here the CDR3 DNA reads TGTGCCACCAGTTCGACAGGGGTTTACAATGAGCAGTTCTTC. It translates to CATSSTGVYNEQFF.

The gene calls are TRBV7-9 and TRBJ1-2; D possibly corresponds to TRBD1 (6 bases). The germline V gene encodes CDR1 SEHNR and CDR2 FQNEAQ (reference sequence). This CDR3 has 15 amino acids. V lost 7 bases to trimming and J lost 4 bases, with 19 bases between them. CDR3 DNA sequence: TGTGCCAGCACCCACCGAGATCGGACAGCCTATGGCTACACCTTC. Translation gives CASTHRDRTAYGYTF.

This clonotype was detected ten times or more. This chain connects TRBV20-1 to TRBJ2-7, with no clear D. CDR3 length: 14 amino acids. V lost 5 bases and J 0 bases, leaving 14 bases between the germline ends. The germline CDR1 and CDR2 sequences are DFQATT and SNEGSKA (reference sequence). The CDR3 DNA reads as TGCAGTGCTCCAAAGGGTTTTAGCTCCTACGAGCAGTACTTC. Translation: CSAPKGFSSYEQYF.

The chain joins TRBV19 to TRBJ2-1; possibly TRBD1 for D (5 bases). Per germline, CDR1 LNHDA and CDR2 SQIVND (reference sequence). This CDR3 contains 14 residues. V lost 6 bases and J 9 bases, leaving 18 bases between the germline ends. The CDR3 reads CASRGPSMKSEQFF. The CDR3 DNA reads as TGTGCCAGTAGGGGGCCCTCCATGAAAAGTGAGCAGTTCTTC.

In its sample, this clonotype was seen many times. The CDR3 coding sequence is TGCAGCGTAACCTCCGTTGAATATGGCTACACCTTC. Its protein is CSVTSVEYGYTF. This sequence joins TRBV29-1 and TRBJ1-2; D uncertain. Trimming shortened V by 6 bases and J by 5 bases, and 13 bases separated the two germline ends. CDR1 and CDR2 from the germline V gene are SQVTM and ANQGSEA. This CDR3 is built from 12 residues.

This clonotype was recorded at least ten times. This rearrangement joins TRBV29-1 to TRBJ2-6; 10 nucleotides align to TRBD1. The CDR3 consists of 16 residues. V lost 5 bases, J lost 11 bases, and 15 bases stayed unmatched. Germline loops: CDR1 SQVTM, CDR2 ANQGSEA. The CDR3 bases are TGCAGCGTTCCTGCTGTTTCGGGACAGGGGCAATACGTCCTGACTTTC. Amino acids: CSVPAVSGQGQYVLTF.

This clonotype occurred many times. V is TRBV20-1 and J is TRBJ2-7; 11 nucleotides line up with TRBD2. V trimming: 6 bases; J trimming: 5 bases; junction bases outside the gene matches: 6. The CDR3 has 13 residues. Germline V gives CDR1 DFQATT, CDR2 SNEGSKA (reference sequence). As DNA, the CDR3 is TGCAGTGCGCGAACTAGCGGGAGAGACGAGCAGTACTTC. Encoded protein: CSARTSGRDEQYF.

This clonotype was counted at least ten times. This chain connects TRBV6-1 to TRBJ2-1; 11 nucleotides line up with TRBD1. In germline, CDR1 is MNHNS, CDR2 SASEGT. V gave up 7 bases and J gave up 7 bases; unmatched junction bases: 9. This CDR3 contains 15 residues. The CDR3 region has the DNA TGTGCCAGCACCCCACCCGGGACAGGGGGGAATGAGCAGTTCTTC. Protein product: CASTPPGTGGNEQFF.

This clonotype has at least ten counts. V and J are TRBV5-1 and TRBJ2-2; 7 positions agree with TRBD1. CDR1 is SGHRS, CDR2 YFSETQ, per germline. Germline trimming cut 5 bases from V and 11 bases from J; bases unmatched to any gene: 18. The CDR3 totals 16 residues. The CDR3: CASRGLDRARANELFF. In DNA, the CDR3 is TGCGCCAGCAGAGGTCTCGACAGGGCGCGGGCAAACGAGCTGTTTTTT. The entire variable domain, with the rest obtained from reference TRBV5-1 and TRBJ2-2, is as follows: KAGVTQTPRYLIKTRGQQVTLSCSPISGHRSVSWYQQTPGQGLQFLFEYFSETQRNKGNFPGRFSGRQFSNSRSEMNVSTLELGDSALYLCASRGLDRARANELFFGEGSRLTVL.

This clonotype was detected many times. The rearrangement joins TRBV10-3 to TRBJ2-7; D not resolved. The length of the CDR3 is 11 residues. V gave up 5 bases and J gave up 5 bases, with 7 bases separating them. The germline CDR1 and CDR2 sequences are ENHRY and SYGVKD. The CDR3 DNA is TGTGCCATCAGTACGGGCGACGAGCAGTACTTC. It specifies CAISTGDEQYF.

This clonotype showed up many times. At one boundary the junction diverges from the germline segment, which might be a read error. The CDR3 region has the DNA TGTGCCAGCAGCCAAGAGCCACAGGGGGCGCCGCAAGGGACCCAGTACTTC. Amino acids: CASSQEPQGAPQGTQYF. The rearrangement links TRBV4-2 to TRBJ2-5, with 9 bases fitting TRBD1. The CDR3 is 17 residues long. The V gene's germline CDR1 is LGHNA and CDR2 YNFKEQ.

This clonotype was seen many times. The chain employs TRBV5-5 and TRBJ1-2; TRBD1 is a possible D gene (5 bases). This CDR3 is 18 amino acids long. The germline CDR1 and CDR2 sequences are SGHKS and YYEKEE (reference sequence). The ends were cut back, 4 bases at V and 6 bases at J, with 28 bases in the middle. The CDR3 nucleotides read TGTGCCAGCAGCGTAGGGGCGGGACTTTCTGGAGGAGAGGATGGCTACACCTTC. It yields the protein CASSVGAGLSGGEDGYTF.

The chain recombines TRBV20-1 with TRBJ2-3; D perhaps matches TRBD1 (6 bases). Germline CDR1 DFQATT, CDR2 SNEGSKA (reference sequence). V was cut by 3 bases and J by 0 bases, with 10 bases left in between. The CDR3 spans 14 residues. The DNA of the CDR3 is TGCAGTGCTAGTCGGCAGGGGAGCACAGATACGCAGTATTTT. Translating it yields CSASRQGSTDTQYF.